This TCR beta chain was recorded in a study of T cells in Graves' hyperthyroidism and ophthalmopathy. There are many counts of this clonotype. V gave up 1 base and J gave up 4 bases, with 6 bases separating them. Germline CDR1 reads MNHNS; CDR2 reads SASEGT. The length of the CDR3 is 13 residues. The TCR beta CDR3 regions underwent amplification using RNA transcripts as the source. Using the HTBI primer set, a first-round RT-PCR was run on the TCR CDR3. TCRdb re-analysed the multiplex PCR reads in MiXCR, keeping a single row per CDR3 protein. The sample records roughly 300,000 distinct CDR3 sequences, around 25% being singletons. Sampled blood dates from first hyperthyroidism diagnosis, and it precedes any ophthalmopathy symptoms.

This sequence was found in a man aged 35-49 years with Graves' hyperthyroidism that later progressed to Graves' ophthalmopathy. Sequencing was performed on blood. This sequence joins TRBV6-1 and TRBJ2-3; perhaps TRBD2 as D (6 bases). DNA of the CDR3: TGTGCCAGCAGTGAAGGACTAGCAGATACGCAGTATTTT. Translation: CASSEGLADTQYF.